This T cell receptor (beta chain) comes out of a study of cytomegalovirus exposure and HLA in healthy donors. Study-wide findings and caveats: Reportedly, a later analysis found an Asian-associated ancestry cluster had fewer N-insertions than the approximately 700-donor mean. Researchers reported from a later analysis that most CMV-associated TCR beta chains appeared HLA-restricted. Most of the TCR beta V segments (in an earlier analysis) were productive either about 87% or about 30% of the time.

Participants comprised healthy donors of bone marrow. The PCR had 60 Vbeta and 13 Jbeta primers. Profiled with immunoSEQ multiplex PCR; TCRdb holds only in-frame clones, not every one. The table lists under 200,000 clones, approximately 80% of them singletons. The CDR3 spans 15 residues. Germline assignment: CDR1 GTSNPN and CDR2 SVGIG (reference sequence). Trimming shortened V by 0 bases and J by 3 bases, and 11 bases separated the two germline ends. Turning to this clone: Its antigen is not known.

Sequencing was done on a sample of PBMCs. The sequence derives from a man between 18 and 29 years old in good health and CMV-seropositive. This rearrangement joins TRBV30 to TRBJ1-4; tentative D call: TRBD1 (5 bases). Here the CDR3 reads CAWSVLGLPNEKLFF. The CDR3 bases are TGTGCCTGGAGTGTATTGGGGCTACCTAATGAAAAACTGTTTTTT.